The 7 T cell receptor beta chains listed next were all sequenced from one sample in a study of CD8 T cells in Susac syndrome. RNA amounts of roughly 0.45 to 1 ug underwent reverse transcription with random hexamers. MiXCR, run by TCRdb on the immunoSEQ multiplex PCR reads, gives a single entry per CDR3 protein. Of about 29,000 distinct CDR3 sequences listed, 94% are singletons. The sample taken for sequencing was CD8+ T cells from PBMCs. These receptors were taken from a human donor in good health.

The rearrangement uses TRBV11-2 and TRBJ2-7; D remains ambiguous. The germline V gene has CDR1 SGHAT and CDR2 FQNNGV. This CDR3 is built from 15 residues. V gave up 0 bases and J gave up 2 bases, with 11 bases separating them. The CDR3, as DNA: TGTGCCAGCAGCTTAGATCTGCCACAAACCTACGAGCAGTACTTC. Its translation: CASSLDLPQTYEQYF.

V usage is TRBV5-1 and J usage is TRBJ2-2; D is perhaps TRBD2 (5 bases). This CDR3 has 15 residues. Germline V gene lookup returns CDR1 SGHRS and CDR2 YFSETQ. Trimming removed 3 bases from V and 4 bases from J, with 13 bases in between. This chain's CDR3 is CASSYSTGSTGELFF. CDR3 in DNA: TGCGCCAGCAGCTACAGCACGGGGTCCACCGGGGAGCTGTTTTTT.

The chain recombines TRBV4-1 with TRBJ1-2; 7 bases match TRBD1. The V gene's germline CDR1 is MGHRA and CDR2 YSYEKL. Trimming removed 5 bases from V and 1 base from J; junction bases left unmatched: 10. This CDR3 contains 16 residues. In nucleotides, the CDR3 is TGCGCCAGCAGCACGCGGACAGGAGTGCATAACTATGGCTACACCTTC. The encoded protein is CASSTRTGVHNYGYTF.

The chain recombines TRBV6-1 with TRBJ2-2; the match to TRBD1 covers 10 bases. Germline V CDR1 and CDR2: MNHNS, SASEGT. V lost 7 bases to trimming and J lost 4 bases; unmatched junction nucleotides: 3. The CDR3 is 14 residues long. Written as DNA, the CDR3 is TGTGCCAGCATTTGGGACAGGGGCACCGGGGAGCTGTTTTTT. The encoded protein is CASIWDRGTGELFF.

This clonotype was counted only a few times. The chain uses TRBV7-2 and TRBJ2-7, with D perhaps matching TRBD2 (7 bases). V lost 3 bases and J lost 4, with 13 bases in between. This CDR3 has 14 amino acids. Germline loops: CDR1 SGHTA, CDR2 FQGNSA. The CDR3 here is CASSFFRGGYEQYF. CDR3 coding DNA: TGTGCCAGCAGCTTCTTCAGGGGAGGGTACGAGCAGTACTTC.

The gene calls are TRBV9 and TRBJ2-4; TRBD1 agrees at 9 bases. The CDR3 totals 15 residues. CDR1 and CDR2 from the germline V gene are SGDLS and YYNGEE. Unmatched junction bases numbered 5, after V lost 3 bases and J lost 4 bases. In DNA, the CDR3 is TGTGCCAGCAGCGCGTCTGGACAGGGGAAAAACATTCAGTACTTC. This gives the protein CASSASGQGKNIQYF.

This chain connects TRBV25-1 to TRBJ2-2, with TRBD2 matching 12 bases. The CDR3 totals 16 residues. After removal of 3 bases from V and 3 bases from J, the junction contained 2 bases not matched to a gene. Germline assignment: CDR1 MGHDK and CDR2 SYGVNS. This chain's CDR3 is CASSDRLAGDTGELFF. DNA for the CDR3: TGTGCCAGCAGTGACAGACTAGCGGGAGACACCGGGGAGCTGTTTTTT.